This TCR beta chain was retrieved from a study of CD8+CD57+ T cells in acquired aplastic anemia. Across the study: Sorted CD4+ and CD8+ cells gave a mean 3.2 ug DNA, range roughly 0.19 to 30 ug. Study-wide results and caveats: Found in both controls and patients were twenty-nine CD8+ CDR3 sequences.

This clonotype appeared a few times. As yet, its antigen is unknown. The sequenced patients had an expansion of CD8+CD57+ cells seen by flow cytometry. There were no patients without severe acquired aplastic anemia. No therapy was given to patients before blood sampling. Trimming at V came to 8 bases and at J to 4 bases, leaving 1 base not matched to a gene. Germline lookup yields CDR1 SEHNR and CDR2 FQNEAQ (reference sequence). There are 11 residues in the CDR3. According to the study, genomic DNA was the template for TCR beta VDJ and CDR3 profiling. From the reads, TCRdb called clonotypes with MiXCR, one entry per CDR3 protein. The table lists around 180,000 distinct CDR3 sequences, almost 50% of them singletons.

The sample taken for sequencing was sorted CD4+, CD8+, or CD8+CD57+ T cells (not recorded which) from PBMCs. The rearrangement joins TRBV7-9 to TRBJ2-5; 7 positions match TRBD2. This sequence originates from a human donor with aplastic anemia. The CDR3 sequence: CASAGAETQYF. CDR3 DNA sequence: TGTGCCAGCGCGGGAGCAGAGACCCAGTACTTC. Together with reference TRBV7-9 and TRBJ2-5, the CDR3 gives the full variable domain: DTGVSQNPRHKITKRGQNVTFRCDPISEHNRLYWYRQTLGQGPEFLTYFQNEAQLEKSRLLSDRFSAERPKGSFSTLEIQRTEQGDSAMYLCASAGAETQYFGPGTRLLVL.